The present entry profiles one T cell receptor (beta chain) with its context. Here immunoSEQ multiplex PCR was the method, and the copy in TCRdb shows in-frame clones only, minus some. This sample carries 200,000 to 250,000 clones, approximately 80% of them seen once, and the ten largest clones take roughly a tenth. This specimen comes from a study of blood T cell repertoires in COVID-19. This CDR3 is built from 18 residues. V was cut by 0 bases and J by 5 bases, with 20 bases left in between. CDR1 and CDR2 from the germline V gene are LNHNV and YYDKDF (reference sequence). The V call is TRBV15, the J call TRBJ1-5; D perhaps matches TRBD1 (5 bases). Input material: peripheral blood. The TCR sequence derives from a man aged 45 to 65 with active or convalescent COVID-19. The CDR3, as DNA: TGTGCCACCAGCAGAGATGGGGCCTGGGGGGAAGGGGATCAGCCCCAGCATTTT. Translating gives CATSRDGAWGEGDQPQHF.